A selection of T cell receptor beta chains follows, all from one sample in a study of PD-1 blockade in mismatch repair-deficient tumors. Profiling relied on immunoSEQ multiplex PCR, and the TCRdb table lists in-frame clones only, not all of them. This table holds some 84,000 clones, over 70% found once. The input for sequencing was peripheral blood, taken 12 weeks after starting pembrolizumab. The receptors stem from an adult with mismatch repair-deficient cancer. Both conserved end residues are part of each CDR3. The order of the fields is clone size, V gene, D gene, J gene, CDR3 DNA, CDR3 protein. D genes are given only for firm matches. Clone size is not always given. Where it is, it says once, few, many or a class for expanded clones.

NA,TRBV5-4,TRBD1,TRBJ2-7,TGTGCCAGCAGCTTGGAAGGAGGACAGGGTCGCGAGCAGTACTTC,CASSLEGGQGREQYF
NA,TRBV9,NA,TRBJ1-1,TGTGCCAGCAGCCCATGGACGGGGAACACTGAAGCTTTCTTT,CASSPWTGNTEAFF
NA,TRBV4-1,TRBD1,TRBJ2-5,TGCGCCAGCAGCCACGGAAGGGGGACAGCCCAAGAGACCCAGTACTTC,CASSHGRGTAQETQYF
NA,TRBV18,TRBD1,TRBJ1-1,TGTGCCAGCTCACCATCATTAAGGGGGCTCACTGAAGCTTTCTTT,CASSPSLRGLTEAFF
NA,TRBV7-9,NA,TRBJ2-5,TGTGCCAGCAGCTTAGCAGGGGGGACCCAGTACTTC,CASSLAGGTQYF
NA,TRBV7-3,TRBD1,TRBJ2-7,TGTGCCAGCAGTCTGGGACAGGGGAATTACGAGCAGTACTTC,CASSLGQGNYEQYF
NA,TRBV9,NA,TRBJ2-2,TGTGCCAGCAGCGTAGGTGGAGTGGGGAGGTCGAACACCGGGGAGCTGTTTTTT,CASSVGGVGRSNTGELFF
NA,TRBV2,NA,TRBJ2-1,TGTGCCAGCAGTCTCGCAGGGGCTTCCTTCAATGAGCAGTTCTTC,CASSLAGASFNEQFF
NA,TRBV14,NA,TRBJ2-1,TGTGCCAGCAGCCTCCGAAGCGGTCCCCCCTACAATGAGCAGTTCTTC,CASSLRSGPPYNEQFF
once,TRBV6-4,NA,TRBJ2-3,TGTGCCAGCAGTGAAAAGGGTGTCGGCACAGATACGCAGTATTTT,CASSEKGVGTDTQYF
NA,TRBV30,NA,TRBJ2-3,TGTGCCTGGAGTGTAAAGTCCCTCGATACGCAGTATTTT,CAWSVKSLDTQYF
NA,TRBV10-3,NA,TRBJ1-1,TGTGCCATCAGTGGGGGGGTTGAAGCTTTCTTT,CAISGGVEAFF
NA,TRBV9,TRBD2,TRBJ2-7,TGTGCCAGCAGCGTAGGTTTTAGCGGGATCTACGAGCAGTACTTC,CASSVGFSGIYEQYF